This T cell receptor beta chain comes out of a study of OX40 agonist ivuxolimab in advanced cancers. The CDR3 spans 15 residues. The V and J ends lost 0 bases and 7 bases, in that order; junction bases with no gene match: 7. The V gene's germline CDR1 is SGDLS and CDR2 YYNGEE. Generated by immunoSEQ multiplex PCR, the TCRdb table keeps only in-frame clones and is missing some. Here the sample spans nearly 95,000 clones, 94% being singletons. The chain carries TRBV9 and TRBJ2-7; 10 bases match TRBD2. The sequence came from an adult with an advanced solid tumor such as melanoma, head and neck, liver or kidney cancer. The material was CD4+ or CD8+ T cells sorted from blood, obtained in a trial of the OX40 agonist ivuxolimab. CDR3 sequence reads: CASSVDGSGGREQYF. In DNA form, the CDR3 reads TGTGCCAGCAGCGTAGATGGTAGCGGGGGGCGGGAGCAGTACTTC.